This TCR beta chain was observed in a study of CD8 T cells in ankylosing spondylitis. Study-wide results and caveats: Some motif variants had been reported before (in reactive arthritis synovial fluid and blood). What seemed typical of ankylosing spondylitis blood was a TCR beta motif built from several highly homologous variants. Disease-associated clones were CD8+ and fairly uncommon in peripheral blood.

The sample holds a few counts of this clonotype. The antigen remains unidentified. TCRdb reanalysed the 5' RACE reads using MiXCR and keeps one entry per CDR3 protein. The sample has a few hundred thousand distinct CDR3 sequences, 20% to 25% seen once. This CDR3 region has 17 residues. Germline-derived CDR1 and CDR2 are SGHRS and YFSETQ. V dropped 0 bases and J dropped 8; count of bases not matched to a gene: 14. This clonotype was sampled from a male donor with ankylosing spondylitis. The sample was blood, either unsorted or a sorted T cell fraction (not recorded which). This chain joins TRBV5-1 and TRBJ2-1; TRBD2 aligns across 7 bases. The CDR3 DNA follows: TGCGCCAGCAGCTTGGGGGTTTCGGCGGGAGTTTTGTATGAGCAGTTCTTC. This gives the protein CASSLGVSAGVLYEQFF.